Shown below are 8 T cell receptor beta chains from a single sample sequenced in a study of Graves' ophthalmopathy and Graves' hyperthyroidism. Using RNA transcripts, the TCR beta CDR3 regions were amplified. First-round RT-PCR relied on HTBI primers, and a second-round multiplex PCR came next. MiXCR, applied by TCRdb to the multiplex PCR reads, yields one record per CDR3 protein. The repertoire holds approximately 380,000 distinct CDR3 sequences, with about 21% as singletons. What was sequenced was peripheral blood. The receptors shown here come from a woman under 30 with stable Graves' hyperthyroidism.

The chain recombines TRBV30 with TRBJ2-5; no definite D call. Germline CDR1 and CDR2: GTSNPN and SVGIG (reference sequence). Trimming pared 1 base from V and 4 bases from J, leaving 10 bases between. There are 13 residues in the CDR3. CDR3: CAWSGPPRETQYF. The CDR3 bases are TGTGCCTGGAGTGGTCCCCCGCGAGAGACCCAGTACTTC.

The CDR3 here is CAWSVLEGYTF. The CDR3 DNA is TGTGCCTGGAGTGTACTCGAAGGCTACACCTTC. The rearrangement uses TRBV30 and TRBJ1-2; D is undetermined. Per germline, CDR1 GTSNPN and CDR2 SVGIG (reference sequence). Trimming removed 0 bases from V and 8 bases from J, with 7 bases in between. The CDR3 covers 11 residues.

The rearrangement uses TRBV11-2 and TRBJ1-1; D is undetermined. Trimming left V 0 bases short and J 5 bases short, with 13 bases between. The CDR3 extends over 15 amino acids. CDR1 is SGHAT and CDR2 is FQNNGV in the germline V gene. CDR3 residues: CASSLDAGWRTEAFF. CDR3 nucleotides: TGTGCCAGCAGCTTAGATGCGGGGTGGCGGACTGAAGCTTTCTTT.

There are many counts of this clonotype. The DNA of the CDR3 is TGTGCCAGCAGCCCTCGGACCCCTTACGAGCAGTACTTC. It encodes CASSPRTPYEQYF. The chain joins TRBV7-8 to TRBJ2-7, with unresolved D. Germline V CDR1 and CDR2: SGHVS, FQNEAQ. V was pared by 5 bases and J by 4 bases, with 12 bases between. CDR3 size: 13 residues.

This clonotype was recorded many times. This chain connects TRBV18 to TRBJ2-5, with TRBD2 identical over 10 bases. The CDR3 sequence is 14 residues long. CDR1 KGHSH and CDR2 LQKENI come from the germline V gene. The V and J ends lost 5 bases and 5 bases, in that order; junction bases with no gene match: 5. DNA of the CDR3: TGTGCCAGCTCAGCATTAGCGGGAGGCGAGACCCAGTACTTC. The encoded protein is CASSALAGGETQYF.

V usage is TRBV6-1 and J usage is TRBJ2-5; TRBD1 matches 9 bases. V was pared by 1 base and J by 5 bases, with 2 bases of the junction left unmatched. In germline, CDR1 is MNHNS, CDR2 SASEGT. The CDR3 spans 14 residues. CDR3 sequence reads: CASSEDRGQETQYF. As DNA, the CDR3 is TGTGCCAGCAGTGAAGACAGGGGGCAGGAGACCCAGTACTTC.

This clonotype has a count of ten or more. The genes are TRBV6-5 and TRBJ2-5; D might be TRBD1 (6 bases). CDR1 is MNHEY and CDR2 is SVGAGI in the germline V gene. CDR3 length: 14 residues. Trimming removed 2 bases at V and 5 bases at J, with 12 bases between. CDR3 amino acids: CASSYTGIEETQYF. The DNA for the CDR3 is TGTGCCAGCAGTTACACAGGGATAGAGGAGACCCAGTACTTC.

This clonotype was picked up many times. V is TRBV3-1 and J is TRBJ2-2; 10 bases are shared with TRBD2. From germline, CDR1 is LGHDT and CDR2 YNNKEL (reference sequence). Unmatched junction bases numbered 2, after V lost 4 bases and J lost 3 bases. The CDR3 contains 15 residues. For the CDR3, the DNA is TGTGCCAGCAGCCCCGGACTAGCGGACACCGGGGAGCTGTTTTTT. Translated: CASSPGLADTGELFF. The whole variable domain, remainder taken from reference TRBV3-1 and TRBJ2-2, is DTAVSQTPKYLVTQMGNDKSIKCEQNLGHDTMYWYKQDSKKFLKIMFSYNNKELIINETVPNRFSPKSPDKAHLNLHINSLELGDSAVYFCASSPGLADTGELFFGEGSRLTVL.